A selection of T cell receptor beta chains follows, all from one sample in a study of early T cells in non-severe SARS-CoV-2 infection. TCRdb independently ran MiXCR on the 5' RACE reads; one entry per CDR3 protein. The top ten hold approximately 15% of the sample, which has fewer than 50,000 distinct CDR3 sequences, 12% seen once. Input material: whole blood. These receptors all come from an adult who was a healthcare worker with PCR-confirmed SARS-CoV-2 infection or an uninfected control (not recorded which). CDR3s include the opening cysteine and the closing phenylalanine or tryptophan. A D gene is named only where the DNA matches it firmly. Expanded clones are given a class, and other clones once, few, many or no size at all.

>14|NA|few|TRBJ2-7|TRBV11-2
TGTGCCAGCAGCTTCCTGGGGCAGGCGAGTGAGCAGTACTTC
CASSFLGQASEQYF
>14|NA|NA|TRBJ2-1|TRBV5-1
TGCGCCAGCAGCTTGGATGGCACCTACAATGAGCAGTTCTTC
CASSLDGTYNEQFF
>15|TRBD1|NA|TRBJ1-2|TRBV6-2/TRBV6-3
TGTGCCAGCAGTTACACCGGACAGGGGACGATCGGCTACACCTTC
CASSYTGQGTIGYTF
>15|TRBD2|NA|TRBJ2-2|TRBV6-2/TRBV6-3
TGTGCCAGCAGTCCTCTAGCGGAGAACACCGGGGAGCTGTTTTTT
CASSPLAENTGELFF
>12|NA|NA|TRBJ2-3|TRBV20-1
TGCAGTGCTTCCTCTACCACAGATACGCAGTATTTT
CSASSTTDTQYF
>12|NA|many|TRBJ2-1|TRBV12-3/TRBV12-4
TGTGCCAGCAGCCCAATTTCATTAGAGCAGTTCTTC
CASSPISLEQFF
>13|NA|few|TRBJ2-7|TRBV6-5
TGTGCCAGCAGGAGGACTAATAACTACGAGCAGTACTTC
CASRRTNNYEQYF
>15|TRBD2|NA|TRBJ2-5|TRBV20-1
TGCAGTGCTAGGTGGCTAGCGGGGTTCCAAGAGACCCAGTACTTC
CSARWLAGFQETQYF
>12|NA|many|TRBJ2-5|TRBV7-2
TGTGCCAGCAGCTCTACACGGGAGACCCAGTACTTC
CASSSTRETQYF
>15|NA|NA|TRBJ1-6|TRBV28
TGTGCCAGCAGTTTTGGGGACCGCCGTAATTCACCCCTCCACTTT
CASSFGDRRNSPLHF
>13|TRBD1|few|TRBJ2-7|TRBV7-3
TGTGCCAGCAGCAACACAGGGGTCTACGAGCAGTACTTC
CASSNTGVYEQYF
>12|NA|many|TRBJ2-2|TRBV3-1
TGTGCCAGCAGTCAGACACACGGGGAGCTGTTTTTT
CASSQTHGELFF
>12|TRBD1|NA|TRBJ2-4|TRBV7-2
TGTGCCAGCAGACCAGACAGGGGCATTCAGTACTTC
CASRPDRGIQYF
>16|NA|few|TRBJ2-2|TRBV7-6
TGTGCCAGCAGCTTAGTCAGCGGGCCGAACACCGGGGAGCTGTTTTTT
CASSLVSGPNTGELFF
>16|TRBD1|few|TRBJ2-7|TRBV6-6
TGTGCCAGCAGTACCTCACCAGGACAGGGGGCTCGGGAGCAGTACTTC
CASSTSPGQGAREQYF
>14|TRBD1|NA|TRBJ1-5|TRBV20-1
TGCAGTGCTGCCCAGGGGGCCGGCAATCAGCCCCAGCATTTT
CSAAQGAGNQPQHF
>14|NA|NA|TRBJ2-1|TRBV2
TGTGCCAGCAGTGAAGCTAGTACCTACAATGAGCAGTTCTTC
CASSEASTYNEQFF
>15|NA|NA|TRBJ2-7|TRBV14
TGTGCCAGCAGCCAAGTTCCCGGATACCCCGGAGAGCAGTACTTC
CASSQVPGYPGEQYF
>14|TRBD2|NA|TRBJ2-1|TRBV20-1
TGCAGTGCTCCATTAGCGGGACCCTACAATGAGCAGTTCTTC
CSAPLAGPYNEQFF
>16|NA|many|TRBJ2-1|TRBV28
TGTGCCAGCAGTTTAAACGTGGGGGGTCCCTACAATGAGCAGTTCTTC
CASSLNVGGPYNEQFF
>13|TRBD2|NA|TRBJ2-7|TRBV3-1
TGTGCCAGCAGGCGGGGGGTCGGCTACGAGCAGTACTTC
CASRRGVGYEQYF
>14|NA|few|TRBJ2-3|TRBV20-1
TGCAGTGCTAGGGGGGGTTGGAGCACAGATACGCAGTATTTT
CSARGGWSTDTQYF
>14|NA|NA|TRBJ2-2|TRBV6-1
TGTGCCAGCAGTGAAGAGCCTAGAACCGGGGAGCTGTTTTTT
CASSEEPRTGELFF
>17|TRBD1|NA|TRBJ2-3|TRBV24-1
TGTGCCACCAGTGAAACCGCCGGGACAGATCGCACAGATACGCAGTATTTT
CATSETAGTDRTDTQYF
>13|NA|NA|TRBJ2-2|TRBV5-1
TGCGCCAGCAGAAGTATGAACACCGGGGAGCTGGTTTTT
CASRSMNTGELVF
>16|TRBD2|few|TRBJ2-1|TRBV5-1
TGCGCCAGCAGCGGGAGCGGGGGGCTATCCTACAATGAGCAGTTCTTC
CASSGSGGLSYNEQFF
>17|TRBD1|many|TRBJ1-4|TRBV3-1
TGTGCCAGCAGCCAAAGAGGCGGGACAGGGTACCTTGAAAAACTGTTTTTT
CASSQRGGTGYLEKLFF
>17|NA|few|TRBJ2-3|TRBV21-1
TGTGCCAGCAGCAAATGGGGAGCGAAAAGGACTCTGGATACGCAGTATTTT
CASSKWGAKRTLDTQYF
>14|NA|few|TRBJ2-3|TRBV6-6
TGTGCCAGCAGTTACCTCCAGAACACAGATACGCAGTATTTT
CASSYLQNTDTQYF
>15|TRBD2|few|TRBJ2-1|TRBV6-4
TGTGCCAGCAGCCGACTAGCGGGCCTCTACAATGAGCAGTTCTTC
CASSRLAGLYNEQFF
>13|NA|few|TRBJ2-1|TRBV24-1
TGTGCCACCAGTGTGGGCCCTAGCCGGGAGCAGTTCTTC
CATSVGPSREQFF
>15|NA|many|TRBJ1-5|TRBV4-2
TGTGCCAGCAGCCAAGGCCCTAGCCCCAATCAGCCCCAGCATTTT
CASSQGPSPNQPQHF
>14|NA|many|TRBJ2-5|TRBV7-4
TGTGCCAGCAGCTTGCCACAGGCACAAGAGACCCAGTACTTC
CASSLPQAQETQYF
>15|NA|NA|TRBJ2-1|TRBV6-6
TGTGCCAGCAGACCCCCGGGGACCTCCTACAATGAGCAGTTCTTC
CASRPPGTSYNEQFF
>10|NA|NA|TRBJ2-1|TRBV28
TGTGCCAGCAGGAACAATGAGCAGTTCTTC
CASRNNEQFF
>16|TRBD1|many|TRBJ2-4|TRBV4-2
TGTGCCAGCAGCCGATCTCTGGGACAGGGTCAAGACATTCAGTACTTC
CASSRSLGQGQDIQYF
>16|TRBD1|NA|TRBJ1-5|TRBV28
TGTGCCAGCAGTTTATCGTACAGGGGTGGCAATCAGCCCCAGCATTTT
CASSLSYRGGNQPQHF
>13|NA|few|TRBJ2-7|TRBV5-5
TGTGCCAGCAGCTTGGAAGGGTTGTACGAGCAGTACTTC
CASSLEGLYEQYF
>14|NA|many|TRBJ2-2|TRBV20-1
TGCAGTGCTAGAAGCCAGGGAGCGGCCGGGGAGCTGTTTTTT
CSARSQGAAGELFF
>15|NA|NA|TRBJ2-7|TRBV5-1
TGCGCCAGCACTAGTGTCGGGACATTAAACTACGAGCAGTACTTC
CASTSVGTLNYEQYF
>15|TRBD2|many|TRBJ2-7|TRBV7-9
TGTGCCAGCAGCTTAAGACTAGCGGGACCACTCGAGCAGTACTTC
CASSLRLAGPLEQYF
>15|NA|few|TRBJ2-3|TRBV4-3
TGCGCCAGCAGCCAACGCCCCGGTGGGGCAGATACGCAGTATTTT
CASSQRPGGADTQYF
>15|NA|few|TRBJ2-5|TRBV28
TGTGCCAGCAGTTGGGCCCGACCTTACCAAGAGACCCAGTACTTC
CASSWARPYQETQYF
>13|NA|few|TRBJ2-1|TRBV15
TGTGCCACCAGCAGGGAAGGTGTTGATGAGCAGTTCTTC
CATSREGVDEQFF
>11|TRBD1|NA|TRBJ1-1|TRBV30
TGTGCCTGGACCAGGACAGGGTCCCCTAACTTT
CAWTRTGSPNF